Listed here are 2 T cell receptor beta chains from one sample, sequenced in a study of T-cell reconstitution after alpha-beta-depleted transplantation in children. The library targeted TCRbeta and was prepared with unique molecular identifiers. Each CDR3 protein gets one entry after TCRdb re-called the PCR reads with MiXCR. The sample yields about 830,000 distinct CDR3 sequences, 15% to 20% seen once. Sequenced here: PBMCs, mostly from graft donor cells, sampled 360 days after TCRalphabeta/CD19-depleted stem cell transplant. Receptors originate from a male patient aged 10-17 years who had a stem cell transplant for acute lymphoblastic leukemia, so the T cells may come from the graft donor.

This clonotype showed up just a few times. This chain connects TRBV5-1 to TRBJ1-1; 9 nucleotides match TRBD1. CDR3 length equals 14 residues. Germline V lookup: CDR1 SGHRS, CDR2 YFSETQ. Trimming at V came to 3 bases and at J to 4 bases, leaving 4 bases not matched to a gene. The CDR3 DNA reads TGCGCCAGCAGCTGGGGACAGGGACCCACTGAAGCTTTCTTT. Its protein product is CASSWGQGPTEAFF. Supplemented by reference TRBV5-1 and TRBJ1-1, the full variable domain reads KAGVTQTPRYLIKTRGQQVTLSCSPISGHRSVSWYQQTPGQGLQFLFEYFSETQRNKGNFPGRFSGRQFSNSRSEMNVSTLELGDSALYLCASSWGQGPTEAFFGQGTRLTVV.

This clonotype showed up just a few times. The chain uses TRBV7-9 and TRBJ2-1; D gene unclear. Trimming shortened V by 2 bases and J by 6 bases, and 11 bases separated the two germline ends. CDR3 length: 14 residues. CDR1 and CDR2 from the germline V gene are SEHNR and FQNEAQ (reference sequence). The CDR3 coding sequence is TGTGCCAGCAGCTTATCGAAAACCCCCAATGAGCAGTTCTTC. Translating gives CASSLSKTPNEQFF.